These 17 T cell receptor beta chains were sequenced from one sample in a study of cytomegalovirus exposure and HLA in healthy donors. The PCR employed 60 Vbeta primers together with 13 Jbeta primers. This table comes from immunoSEQ multiplex PCR, and its TCRdb copy is limited to in-frame clones, with some not included. The sample shows 90,000 to 150,000 clones, over 65% of them seen only once. The sequenced sample was PBMCs. The receptors shown here come from a woman under 40 in good health and CMV-seropositive.

The chain carries TRBV7-9 and TRBJ1-4; TRBD1 aligns across 11 bases. The length of the CDR3 is 15 residues. Germline V gene data show CDR1 as SEHNR and CDR2 as FQNEAQ (reference sequence). V gave up 4 bases and J gave up 8 bases; unmatched junction bases: 6. This CDR3 reads CASSYGQGAREKLFF. The CDR3 DNA sequence: TGTGCCAGCAGCTACGGACAGGGGGCGAGAGAAAAACTGTTTTTT.

This chain links TRBV5-4 with TRBJ2-1; 7 bases line up with TRBD1. CDR3 length: 11 residues. Germline V gives CDR1 SGHNT, CDR2 YYREEE (reference sequence). V trimming: 5 bases; J trimming: 13 bases; junction bases outside the gene matches: 6. CDR3 protein: CASSVGQIQFF. In DNA form, the CDR3 reads TGTGCCAGCAGTGTGGGACAGATCCAGTTCTTC.

This rearrangement joins TRBV9 to TRBJ2-5; no clear D. CDR3 length equals 13 residues. Trimming took off 3 bases at V and 2 bases at J, with 8 bases between the two ends. Germline CDR1 SGDLS, CDR2 YYNGEE. The CDR3 DNA reads as TGTGCCAGCAGCGCGACATATCAAGAGACCCAGTACTTC. Translated: CASSATYQETQYF.

The rearrangement joins TRBV27 to TRBJ2-7; 7 bases line up with TRBD1. The CDR3 has 15 residues. J gave up 3 bases and V 7 bases, and 12 bases lay outside the gene matches. CDR1 is MNHEY, CDR2 SMNVEV, per germline (reference sequence). CDR3 residues: CASKLGGSGFYEQYF. The CDR3 DNA follows: TGTGCCAGCAAACTAGGGGGCTCTGGATTCTACGAGCAGTACTTC.

The genes are TRBV9 and TRBJ2-2; 12 bases map to TRBD2. J gave up 4 bases and V 4 bases, and 5 bases lay outside the gene matches. CDR1 and CDR2 (germline): SGDLS, YYNGEE. The CDR3 is 16 amino acids. The CDR3 protein is CASSPSGGASTGELFF. The CDR3 DNA is TGTGCCAGCAGCCCTAGCGGGGGGGCGAGCACCGGGGAGCTGTTTTTT.

This clone was seen only a few times. V usage is TRBV5-1 and J usage is TRBJ2-7; possible D gene TRBD2, 6 bases. The CDR3 covers 12 residues. Trimming cost V 3 bases and J 3 bases, with 7 bases left between them. Germline lookup yields CDR1 SGHRS and CDR2 YFSETQ. CDR3 region: CASSSGLYEQYF. The CDR3 nucleotides read TGCGCCAGCAGCTCGGGACTCTACGAGCAGTACTTC. The whole variable domain, remainder taken from reference TRBV5-1 and TRBJ2-7, is KAGVTQTPRYLIKTRGQQVTLSCSPISGHRSVSWYQQTPGQGLQFLFEYFSETQRNKGNFPGRFSGRQFSNSRSEMNVSTLELGDSALYLCASSSGLYEQYFGPGTRLTVT.

The chain is built from TRBV19 and TRBJ2-1; TRBD1 matches at 9 bases. Germline trimming cut 4 bases from V and 4 bases from J; bases unmatched to any gene: 2. The CDR3 runs 14 residues. Looked up from germline, CDR1 is LNHDA and CDR2 is SQIVND (reference sequence). The CDR3 protein is CASSKDRGYNEQFF. CDR3 sequence (DNA): TGTGCCAGTAGTAAAGACAGGGGGTACAATGAGCAGTTCTTC.

The chain couples TRBV4-1 to TRBJ2-7; 9 bases map to TRBD1. The germline V gene has CDR1 MGHRA and CDR2 YSYEKL. V lost 4 bases to trimming and J lost 5 bases; unmatched junction nucleotides: 6. This CDR3 region has 14 residues. In DNA form, the CDR3 reads TGCGCCAGCAGCCCCGGGGACAGGGTAAACGAGCAGTACTTC. Protein sequence: CASSPGDRVNEQYF.

This clone was recorded once. The chain recombines TRBV7-6 with TRBJ2-3; D gene uncertain. Germline lookup yields CDR1 SGHVS and CDR2 FNYEAQ. There are 15 residues in the CDR3. Trimming cost V 6 bases and J 1 base, with 14 bases left between them. CDR3 nucleotides: TGTGCCAGCAGTTATGCAACAGCCCGCACAGATACGCAGTATTTT. Amino acid sequence: CASSYATARTDTQYF. The full variable domain, completed using reference TRBV7-6 and TRBJ2-3, is GAGVSQSPRYKVTKRGQDVALRCDPISGHVSLYWYRQALGQGPEFLTYFNYEAQQDKSGLPNDRFSAERPEGSISTLTIQRTEQRDSAMYRCASSYATARTDTQYFGPGTRLTVL.

The genes are TRBV14 and TRBJ2-5; D gene unclear. The J call could be wrong; TRBJ2-7 is a better fit for the DNA end. The CDR3 is 14 residues long. The germline CDR1 and CDR2 sequences are SGHDN and FVKESK. CDR3 amino acids: CASSQAGGSYEQYF. The CDR3 DNA reads as TGTGCCAGCAGCCAGGCAGGTGGCTCCTACGAGCAGTACTTC.

Points on this clone: Relative to the germline gene, one junction end is altered; a read error may explain this. The chain carries TRBV4-3 and TRBJ1-4; a possible D gene is TRBD1 (6 bases). The CDR3 is 17 amino acids. Per the germline V gene, CDR1 is LGHNA and CDR2 is YSLEER. The CDR3 protein is CASNQFGQKRTNEKLFF. In DNA, the CDR3 is TGCGCCAGCAACCAATTCGGACAGAAACGAACTAATGAAAAACTGTTTTTT.

The J gene is TRBJ2-7, the V gene TRBV9; 7 bases agree with TRBD1. The V and J ends lost 3 bases and 10 bases, in that order; junction bases with no gene match: 10. Germline V gene sequence: CDR1 SGDLS, CDR2 YYNGEE. The CDR3 spans 13 residues. The CDR3 here is CASSARGQGPQYF. The CDR3 DNA is TGTGCCAGCAGCGCGAGGGGGCAGGGCCCTCAGTACTTC.

The J gene is TRBJ2-3, the V gene TRBV2, with D possibly being TRBD2 (5 bases). The CDR3 runs 16 residues. Germline V gene lookup returns CDR1 SNHLY and CDR2 FYNNEI. Trimming took off 0 bases at V and 2 bases at J, with 12 bases between the two ends. CDR3 amino acids: CASSEAAYRDTDTQYF. The DNA of the CDR3 is TGTGCCAGCAGTGAAGCCGCCTACCGGGACACAGATACGCAGTATTTT.

CDR3 region: CASSRGGGDSPLHF. The CDR3 coding sequence is TGTGCCAGCAGCCGCGGAGGAGGGGATTCACCCCTCCACTTT. The chain joins TRBV4-2 to TRBJ1-6; D might be TRBD1 (5 bases). The germline V gene encodes CDR1 LGHNA and CDR2 YNFKEQ. The CDR3 sequence is 14 residues long. V was shortened by 4 bases and J by 8 bases, with 12 bases between the two germline ends.

The chain couples TRBV2 to TRBJ2-1; D is uncertain. The CDR3 has 15 residues. Per the germline V gene, CDR1 is SNHLY and CDR2 is FYNNEI. Trimming stripped 3 bases from V and 0 bases from J, with 9 bases between. CDR3 loop: CASSETPSSYNEQFF. The CDR3 DNA reads TGTGCCAGCAGTGAGACTCCCAGCTCCTACAATGAGCAGTTCTTC.

The chain employs TRBV11-2 and TRBJ2-5, with 14 positions matching TRBD2. The germline V gene encodes CDR1 SGHAT and CDR2 FQNNGV. The V and J ends lost 1 base and 4 bases, in that order; junction bases with no gene match: 8. There are 18 residues in the CDR3. The CDR3 here is CASSLVVVGLAGGETQYF. The CDR3 region has the DNA TGTGCCAGCAGCTTAGTGGTTGTAGGACTAGCGGGGGGAGAGACCCAGTACTTC.

This clone was seen at least ten times. Here the CDR3 DNA reads TGTGCCAGCAGCGGATACAGGGGGGAGAGGACAGATACGCAGTATTTT. As protein: CASSGYRGERTDTQYF. The chain uses TRBV9 and TRBJ2-3; 8 bases align to TRBD1. Germline V gives CDR1 SGDLS, CDR2 YYNGEE. The CDR3 extends over 16 amino acids. Trimming removed 3 bases from V and 3 bases from J; junction bases left unmatched: 9.